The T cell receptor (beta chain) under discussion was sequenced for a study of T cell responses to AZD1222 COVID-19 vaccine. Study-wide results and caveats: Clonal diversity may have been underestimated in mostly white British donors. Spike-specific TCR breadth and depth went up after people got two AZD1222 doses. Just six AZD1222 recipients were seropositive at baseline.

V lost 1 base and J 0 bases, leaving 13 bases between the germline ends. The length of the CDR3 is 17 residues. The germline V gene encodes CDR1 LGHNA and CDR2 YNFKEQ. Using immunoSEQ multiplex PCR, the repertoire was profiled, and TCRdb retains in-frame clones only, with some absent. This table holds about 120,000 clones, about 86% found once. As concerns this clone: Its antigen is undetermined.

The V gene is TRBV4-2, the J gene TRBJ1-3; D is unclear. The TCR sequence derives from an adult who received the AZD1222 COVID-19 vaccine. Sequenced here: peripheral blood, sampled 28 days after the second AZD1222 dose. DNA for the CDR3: TGTGCCAGCAGCCAAGCCGCGGTAGGAAACTCTGGAAACACCATATATTTT. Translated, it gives CASSQAAVGNSGNTIYF.